This TCR beta chain was found in a study of OX40 agonist ivuxolimab in advanced cancers. Study-wide background: The treatment was a fully human IgG2 OX40 agonist, ivuxolimab. Partial responses were recorded for three patients, including one with hepatocellular carcinoma and two with cutaneous melanoma.

The CDR3 is made up of 13 amino acids. CDR1 is MNHEY and CDR2 is SVGAGI in the germline V gene. Trimming removed 7 bases from V and 5 bases from J, with 14 bases in between. Using immunoSEQ multiplex PCR, the repertoire was profiled, and TCRdb retains in-frame clones only, with some absent. Here the sample spans over 50,000 clones, approximately 86% being singletons. Study-level points and caveats: Clonal expansion was seen in CD4+ and CD8+ blood T cells by week 6 at 0.1 to 3.0 mg/kg.

As regards this clone: Its cognate antigen is unknown.

The chain recombines TRBV6-5 with TRBJ1-1, with a tentative D call TRBD1 (5 bases). Specimen: CD4+ or CD8+ T cells sorted from blood, collected in a trial of the OX40 agonist ivuxolimab. The clonotype comes from an adult with an advanced solid tumor such as melanoma, head and neck, liver or kidney cancer. The CDR3 loop is CASTPSGVTEAFF. The CDR3 DNA reads TGTGCCAGCACACCCTCGGGGGTGACTGAAGCTTTCTTT.